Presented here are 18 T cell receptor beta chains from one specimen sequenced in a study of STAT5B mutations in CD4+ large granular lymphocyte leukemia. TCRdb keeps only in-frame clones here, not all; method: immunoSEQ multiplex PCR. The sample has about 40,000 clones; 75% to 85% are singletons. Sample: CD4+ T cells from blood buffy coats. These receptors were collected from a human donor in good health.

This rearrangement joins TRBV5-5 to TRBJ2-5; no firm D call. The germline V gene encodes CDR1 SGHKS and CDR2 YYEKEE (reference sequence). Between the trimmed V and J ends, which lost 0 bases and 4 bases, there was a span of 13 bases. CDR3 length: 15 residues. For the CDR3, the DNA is TGTGCCAGCAGCTTGGCGGCCGAGCCCGGAGAGACCCAGTACTTC. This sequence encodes CASSLAAEPGETQYF.

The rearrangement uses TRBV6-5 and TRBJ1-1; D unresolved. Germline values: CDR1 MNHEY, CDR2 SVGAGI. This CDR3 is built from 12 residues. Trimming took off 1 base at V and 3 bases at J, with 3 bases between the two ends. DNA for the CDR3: TGTGCCAGCAGTTACTTTGACACTGAAGCTTTCTTT. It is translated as CASSYFDTEAFF.

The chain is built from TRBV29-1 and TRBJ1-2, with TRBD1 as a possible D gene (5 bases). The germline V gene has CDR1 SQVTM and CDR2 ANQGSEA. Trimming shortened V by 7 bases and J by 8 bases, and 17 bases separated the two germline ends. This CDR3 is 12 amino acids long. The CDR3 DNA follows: TGCAGCGCCCCGAATCCGGGGGAAGGCTACACCTTC. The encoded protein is CSAPNPGEGYTF.

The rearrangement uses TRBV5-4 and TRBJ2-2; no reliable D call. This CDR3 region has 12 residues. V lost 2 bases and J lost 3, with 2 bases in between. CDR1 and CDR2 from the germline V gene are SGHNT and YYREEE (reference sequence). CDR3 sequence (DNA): TGTGCCAGCAGCTTCGACACCGGGGAGCTGTTTTTT. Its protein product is CASSFDTGELFF.

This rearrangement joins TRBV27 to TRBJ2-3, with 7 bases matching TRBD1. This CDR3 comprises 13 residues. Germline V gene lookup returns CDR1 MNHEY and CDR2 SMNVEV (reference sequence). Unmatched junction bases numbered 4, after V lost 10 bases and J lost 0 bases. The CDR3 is CAIRDRSTDTQYF. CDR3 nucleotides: TGTGCCATCCGGGACAGAAGCACAGATACGCAGTATTTT.

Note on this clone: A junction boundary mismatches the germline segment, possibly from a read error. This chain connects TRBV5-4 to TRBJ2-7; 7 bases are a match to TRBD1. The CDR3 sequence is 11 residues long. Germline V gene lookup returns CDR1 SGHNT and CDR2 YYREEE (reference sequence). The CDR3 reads CASSEGAGRHF. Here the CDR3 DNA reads TGTGCCAGCAGCGAGGGGGCGGGTCGTCACTTC.

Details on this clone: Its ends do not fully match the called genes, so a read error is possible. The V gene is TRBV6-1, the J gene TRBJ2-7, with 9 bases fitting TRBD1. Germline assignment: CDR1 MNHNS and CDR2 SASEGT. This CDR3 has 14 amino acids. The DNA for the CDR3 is TGTGCTAGCAGACCGGGACAGGGCTCCTACGAGCAGTACTTC. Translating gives CASRPGQGSYEQYF.

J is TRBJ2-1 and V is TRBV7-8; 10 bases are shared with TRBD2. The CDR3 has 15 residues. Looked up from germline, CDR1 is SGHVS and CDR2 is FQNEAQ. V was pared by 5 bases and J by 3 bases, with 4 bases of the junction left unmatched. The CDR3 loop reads CASSTSGVVYNEQFF. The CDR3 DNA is TGTGCCAGCAGCACTAGCGGGGTCGTCTACAATGAGCAGTTCTTC.

The CDR3 nucleotides are TGCGCCAGCAGCTTGGGGGTCGTGAGCACTGAAGCTTTCTTT. Protein sequence: CASSLGVVSTEAFF. The chain uses TRBV5-1 and TRBJ1-1; no clear D gene. V was shortened by 0 bases and J by 4 bases, with 10 bases between the two germline ends. In germline, CDR1 is SGHRS, CDR2 YFSETQ. This CDR3 has 14 residues.

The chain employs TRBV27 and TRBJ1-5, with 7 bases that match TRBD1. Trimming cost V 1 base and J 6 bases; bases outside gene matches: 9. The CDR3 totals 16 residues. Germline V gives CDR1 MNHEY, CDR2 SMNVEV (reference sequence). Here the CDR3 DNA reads TGTGCCAGCAGTTTATTAGGTGACAGGGCCACTCAGCCCCAGCATTTT. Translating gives CASSLLGDRATQPQHF.

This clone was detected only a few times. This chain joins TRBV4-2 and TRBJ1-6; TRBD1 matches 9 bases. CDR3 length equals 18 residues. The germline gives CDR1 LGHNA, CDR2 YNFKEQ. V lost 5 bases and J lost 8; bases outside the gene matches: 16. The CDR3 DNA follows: TGTGCCAGCAGCAGGGACAGGGAAAGGGGTTTAAGGGATTCACCCCTCCACTTT. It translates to CASSRDRERGLRDSPLHF.

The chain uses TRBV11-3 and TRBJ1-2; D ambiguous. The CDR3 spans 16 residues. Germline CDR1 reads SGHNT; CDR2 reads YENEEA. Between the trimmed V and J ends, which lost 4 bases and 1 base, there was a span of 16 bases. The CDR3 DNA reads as TGTGCCAGCAGCTCCCTCAGCGGGCCGAATAACTATGGCTACACCTTC. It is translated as CASSSLSGPNNYGYTF.

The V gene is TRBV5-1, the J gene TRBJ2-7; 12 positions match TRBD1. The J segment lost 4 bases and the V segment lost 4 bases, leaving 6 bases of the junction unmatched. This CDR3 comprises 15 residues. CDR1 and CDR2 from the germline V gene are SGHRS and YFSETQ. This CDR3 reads CASSPEGQGAYEQYF. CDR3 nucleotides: TGCGCCAGCAGCCCCGAGGGACAGGGGGCTTACGAGCAGTACTTC.

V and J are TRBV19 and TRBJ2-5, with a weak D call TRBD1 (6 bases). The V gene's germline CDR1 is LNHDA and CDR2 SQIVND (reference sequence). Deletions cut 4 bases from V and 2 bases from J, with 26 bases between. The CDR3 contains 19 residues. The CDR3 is CASSTGQGADLWNQETQYF. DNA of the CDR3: TGTGCCAGTAGTACGGGACAAGGTGCCGACCTTTGGAATCAAGAGACCCAGTACTTC.

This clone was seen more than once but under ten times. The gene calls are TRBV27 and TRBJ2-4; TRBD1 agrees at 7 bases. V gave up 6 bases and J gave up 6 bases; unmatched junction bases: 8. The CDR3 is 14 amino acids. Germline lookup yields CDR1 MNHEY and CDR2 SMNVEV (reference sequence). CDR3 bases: TGTGCCAGCAGGCCCCGGGCAGGGGGAAACATTCAGTACTTC. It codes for CASRPRAGGNIQYF.

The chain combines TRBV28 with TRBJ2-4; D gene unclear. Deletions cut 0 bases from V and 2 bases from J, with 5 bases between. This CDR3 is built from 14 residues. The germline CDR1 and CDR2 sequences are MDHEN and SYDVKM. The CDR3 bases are TGTGCCAGCAGTTTATGGGGGACCAAAAACATTCAGTACTTC. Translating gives CASSLWGTKNIQYF.

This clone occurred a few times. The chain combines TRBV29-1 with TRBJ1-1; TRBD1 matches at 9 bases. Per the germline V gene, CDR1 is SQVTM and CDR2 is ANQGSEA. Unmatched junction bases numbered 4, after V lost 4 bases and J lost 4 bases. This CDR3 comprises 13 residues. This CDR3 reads CSVAETGGTEAFF. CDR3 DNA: TGCAGCGTTGCCGAGACAGGGGGCACTGAAGCTTTCTTT. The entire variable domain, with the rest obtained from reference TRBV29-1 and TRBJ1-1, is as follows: SAVISQKPSRDICQRGTSLTIQCQVDSQVTMMFWYRQQPGQSLTLIATANQGSEATYESGFVIDKFPISRPNLTFSTLTVSNMSPEDSSIYLCSVAETGGTEAFFGQGTRLTVV.

Written as DNA, the CDR3 is TGTGCCAGCAGCTTGGGGGGACAGGGGTCTCAGCCCCAGCATTTT. Translating gives CASSLGGQGSQPQHF. The rearrangement links TRBV5-6 to TRBJ1-5, with TRBD1 matching 10 bases. Germline V CDR1 and CDR2: SGHDT, YYEEEE. The CDR3 is 15 residues long. V shed 0 bases, J shed 6 bases, and the junction held 3 bases outside the gene matches.